This paragraph reports one T cell receptor (beta chain). The antigen is unknown. The sample originates from a study of T cell responses to AZD1222 COVID-19 vaccine. Study background: It was second doses at about 4 or about 12 weeks that were pooled. Study-wide findings and caveats: Donor demographics were predominantly white British with a female majority; clonal diversity may be underestimated. Spike-wide coverage was observed for vaccine-associated CD4 TCRs, with dominant responses at 160-218 and 743-854. Among those given AZD1222, only six were seropositive at baseline.

CDR1 and CDR2 (germline): PRHDT, FYEKMQ (reference sequence). J was trimmed by 1 base and V by 5 bases; bases with no gene match: 4. The CDR3 spans 15 residues. Assay used: immunoSEQ multiplex PCR; TCRdb lists only in-frame clones, some missing. Among about 140,000 clones listed, 70% to 90% were seen once. The genes are TRBV13 and TRBJ2-3, with 9 bases matching TRBD1. This TCR was recovered from an adult in good health. Specimen: peripheral blood, collected on day 0 of AZD1222 vaccination. CDR3 protein: CASSGRTGGTDTQYF. CDR3 in DNA: TGTGCCAGCAGCGGAAGGACAGGGGGCACAGATACGCAGTATTTT.